This T cell receptor (beta chain) emerged from a study of graft-versus-host responses after intestinal transplantation (dated by TCRdb to the early 2020s). About the study as a whole: The transplants that recipients received were multivisceral, liver-intestinal, or isolated intestinal. Every recipient was given anti-thymocyte globulin induction, then maintenance tacrolimus and steroids for 2 to 3 years. Bulk TCR-beta CDR3 sequencing was used to track graft-versus-host and host-versus-graft alloreactive T cell clones in the graft, circulation and bone marrow after intestinal transplantation. To identify alloreactive clones, pre-transplant mixed lymphocyte reaction products were sequenced and then compared with unstimulated pre-transplant donor and recipient T cells. Of the 20 to 30 intestinal transplant recipients enrolled in the cohort, one of whom was a retransplant, 3 patients without pretransplant specimens were excluded. A peak of at least 4% donor T cells among recipient peripheral blood mononuclear cells was the definition used for donor T cell macrochimerism. Samples from a few later patients were sequenced in-house on an Illumina MiSeq with MiXCR processing rather than by the commercial service. The investigation overall reported the following: In patients with donor T cell macrochimerism, the allografts had high GvH to HvG T cell clonal ratios. The relatively low number and heterogeneity of intestinal transplant patients limited the conclusions. GvH clones were detected in recipient bone marrow, and some of these GvH clones were observed earlier in ileal mucosa or blood, consistent with an intestinal mucosal origin. Early after transplant, peak levels of circulating GvH clones were found to be associated with declines in HvG clones.

With respect to this clone: The antigen this receptor binds is unknown. There are no base qualities to consult, and no much larger clone falls within one base.

Libraries came from the immunoSEQ multiplex PCR assay. For most patients, genomic DNA was isolated with the Qiagen DNeasy Blood and Tissue Kit and sent frozen to Adaptive Biotechnologies for TCR sequencing. Adaptive Biotechnologies carried out high-throughput TCR-beta CDR3 sequencing of genomic DNA for most patients. As for how the authors treated the data: TCR sequencing data were retrieved from Adaptive's ImmunoSEQ software for around 19 patients, whereas a few other patients were processed with MiXCR and VDJtools. CD4 versus CD8 sorting errors were corrected by removing sequences found in both subsets at a frequency ratio below 5:1. Because the origin of CDR3 nucleotide sequences shared between donor and recipient could not be assigned, those sequences were removed. To be classed as alloreactive, a clone needed at least 2-fold expansion over unstimulated cells and a minimum CFSE-low frequency of 0.002% (template counts) or 0.001% (read counts). Clones detected in sequenced pre-transplant spleen, lymph node, or MLR CFSE-low populations of the donor or recipient were defined as mappable. Cumulative frequency of alloreactive clones was calculated as a percentage of all sequences weighted by copy number. TCRdb provides this immuneACCESS table in a form limited to in-frame rearrangements. Some clones are lacking; in checked studies, under half of them reflect an unresolved V gene, and why the rest are absent is not known. V, J and clone size are those of that table, while D and trimming were read from the DNA. This sample lists about 92,000 clones; under 95% were detected once. The ten most abundant clones make up roughly 6% of the sample.

Including cysteine and phenylalanine, the CDR3 has 15 amino acids. Left in the record is the CDR3 DNA by itself, 45 bases read in frame from the first base. The V end gives up 3 bases and the J end 14 bases, leaving 9 bases in the junction not matched to a gene. CDR1 and CDR2, per the germline V gene (reference sequence), are MNHNY and SVGAGI. The intended sense of this specimen's time point label: cells obtained before transplantation from donor or recipient. CD3+CD4+ and CD3+CD8+ populations were FACS-sorted from unstimulated pre-transplant donor and recipient cells taken from spleen or lymph nodes.

The clonotype originates from a human donor who received an intestinal transplant. Sample: unstimulated CD8+ T cells sorted from spleen or lymph node cells, taken before intestinal transplant. The rearranged chain carries TRBV6-6 and TRBJ1-6; the junction holds 11 bases that match TRBD1. Here is the DNA: TGTGCCAGCAGTTATATCGGGACAGGGGGGATAACCCTCCACTTT. Translated, it reads CASSYIGTGGITLHF.